This TCR beta chain was profiled in a study of shared clonotypes between healthy human individuals. Germline V lookup: CDR1 MNHNS, CDR2 SASEGT. The V end was cut by 1 base, the J end by 8 bases, with 9 bases between. The CDR3 runs to 13 residues. Partitioning of CD4+ cells yielded a CD45RA+ naive subset and a CD45RA-negative memory subset. In replicate PCRs of sorted subsets, approximately 200 ng DNA, some 28,000 T cell genomes, was used. The protocol was immunoSEQ multiplex PCR, while the TCRdb copy is restricted to in-frame clones and leaves out a portion. The sample has roughly 1 million clones; roughly 80% are singletons.

The TCR sequence derives from a man aged 18 to 30 in good health. V usage is TRBV6-1 and J usage is TRBJ1-3, with D unresolved. The sample consisted of memory CD4+ T cells sorted from blood. As for subset: CD45RA-negative fraction. The CDR3: CASSEELRYTIYF. The CDR3 DNA reads as TGTGCCAGCAGTGAAGAGCTCAGGTACACCATATATTTT.